The clone carrying this T cell receptor beta chain was detected many times. The antigen remains undetermined. The investigators amplified TCR beta CDR3 regions from RNA transcripts. RT-PCR in the first round (using the HTBI primer set) targeted the TCR CDR3. TCRdb ran MiXCR on the multiplex PCR reads and lists one entry per CDR3 protein. The sample includes 600,000 to 700,000 distinct CDR3 sequences, 40% to 55% of them seen just once. The data originate from a study of T cells in Graves' hyperthyroidism and ophthalmopathy. Study-wide results and limits: Prediction of ophthalmopathy progression came a median around 6 months pre-onset.

The V and J ends lost 7 bases and 2 bases, in that order; junction bases with no gene match: 7. Germline V CDR1 and CDR2: SQVTM, ANQGSEA. This CDR3 comprises 13 residues. This receptor was taken from an adult man with Graves' disease, either hyperthyroidism or ophthalmopathy (not recorded which). The genes are TRBV29-1 and TRBJ2-5, with 7 bases identical to TRBD2. The sample consisted of peripheral blood or thyroid tissue (not recorded which). This CDR3 reads CSAGTGGQETQYF. CDR3 bases: TGCAGCGCTGGGACGGGGGGTCAAGAGACCCAGTACTTC. Using reference TRBV29-1 and TRBJ2-5 for the parts outside the CDR3, the full variable domain is SAVISQKPSRDICQRGTSLTIQCQVDSQVTMMFWYRQQPGQSLTLIATANQGSEATYESGFVIDKFPISRPNLTFSTLTVSNMSPEDSSIYLCSAGTGGQETQYFGPGTRLLVL.